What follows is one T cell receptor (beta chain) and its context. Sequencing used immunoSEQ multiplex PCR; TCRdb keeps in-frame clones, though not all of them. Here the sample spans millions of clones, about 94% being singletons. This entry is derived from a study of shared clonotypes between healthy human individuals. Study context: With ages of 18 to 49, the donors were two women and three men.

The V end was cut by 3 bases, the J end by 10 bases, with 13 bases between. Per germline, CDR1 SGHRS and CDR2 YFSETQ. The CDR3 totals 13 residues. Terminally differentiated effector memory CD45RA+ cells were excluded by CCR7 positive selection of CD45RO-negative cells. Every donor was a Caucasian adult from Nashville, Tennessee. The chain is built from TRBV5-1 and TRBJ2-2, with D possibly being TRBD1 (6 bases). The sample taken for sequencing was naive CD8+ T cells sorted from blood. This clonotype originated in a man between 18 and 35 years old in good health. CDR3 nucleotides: TGCGCCAGCAGCTGGATGGTGGGACAGGAGCTGTTTTTT. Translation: CASSWMVGQELFF.